The clone carrying this T cell receptor (beta chain) occurred a few times. What it recognizes is unknown. This record belongs to a study of T cells in Graves' hyperthyroidism and ophthalmopathy. Template material for amplifying TCR beta CDR3 regions consisted of RNA transcripts. Initially, a first-round RT-PCR of the TCR CDR3 employed the HTBI primer set. MiXCR was run by TCRdb on the multiplex PCR reads, yielding one entry per CDR3 protein. The repertoire holds roughly 280,000 distinct CDR3 sequences, with approximately 15% as singletons. Broader study findings: Most thyroid clonotypes expanded above 0.001 appeared in blood too. Ophthalmopathy prediction by the model preceded onset by a median about 6.3 months. Separation of ophthalmopathy from stable hyperthyroidism was achieved by a 13 V-J model.

This CDR3 is built from 15 residues. Germline V gene data show CDR1 as SGHNT and CDR2 as YENEEA. The V gene lost 1 base and the J gene lost 3 bases, with 12 bases spanning the gap. Diagnostic assessment was based on clinical symptoms, serum thyroxine and TRAb, thyroid ultrasound and orbital computed tomography. This clonotype originated in a woman aged 55-70 years with Graves' ophthalmopathy. Sequencing was done on a sample of blood. The chain combines TRBV11-3 with TRBJ2-5; D possibly corresponds to TRBD1 (5 bases). CDR3 DNA sequence: TGTGCCAGCAGCTTAGGCGACAGAGATGAAGAGACCCAGTACTTC. This sequence encodes CASSLGDRDEETQYF.